This T cell receptor (beta chain) was observed in a study of OX40 agonist ivuxolimab in advanced cancers. Study information: Head and neck, renal cell, melanoma or hepatocellular carcinoma were the cancers that dose-escalation patients had. Cohort: 82.7% men, mean age 60, aged about 20 to 79. Prior anti-PD-1, anti-PD-L1 or anti-CTLA-4 therapy was allowed; over 30% had some. Findings and caveats of the study: The average count of expanded clones was higher among CD8+ T cells than among CD4+.

Generated by immunoSEQ multiplex PCR, the TCRdb table keeps only in-frame clones and is missing some. Of about 58,000 clones listed, approximately 82% are singletons. Details on this clone: The antigen remains undetermined.

Trimming took 4 bases from V and 6 from J, leaving 16 bases between them. The CDR3 runs 15 residues. Germline lookup yields CDR1 SGHTA and CDR2 FQGTGA. The chain couples TRBV7-3 to TRBJ2-1; weak D call: TRBD2 (7 bases). The clonotype comes from an adult with an advanced solid tumor such as melanoma, head and neck, liver or kidney cancer. This specimen was CD4+ or CD8+ T cells sorted from blood, taken in a trial of the OX40 agonist ivuxolimab. This chain's CDR3 is CASSSRGGGINEQFF. The DNA of the CDR3 is TGTGCCAGCAGCTCTAGGGGCGGGGGCATCAATGAGCAGTTCTTC.